The subject of this entry is one TCR beta chain. Antigen: not known. This specimen belongs to a study of cytomegalovirus exposure and HLA in healthy donors. Whole-study results and caveats: Owing to their indistinguishability, certain V segments, notably TRBV6-2 and TRBV6-3, were excluded. Near-uniform donor sequencing depth was presumed by presence/absence analyses.

Per germline, CDR1 SGHVS and CDR2 FQNEAQ. This CDR3 has 14 amino acids. Trimming pared 0 bases from V and 4 bases from J, leaving 9 bases between. PCR amplification relied on 60 Vbeta primers (plus 13 Jbeta primers). Only in-frame clones appear in the TCRdb table, and some are missing; sequencing was by immunoSEQ multiplex PCR. The table shows 110,000 to 150,000 clones, with 65% to 80% occurring only once. The TCR was taken from a woman in her twenties or thirties in good health and CMV-seronegative. V usage is TRBV7-8 and J usage is TRBJ1-2; D unclear. The material sequenced was PBMCs. CDR3: CASSLAGTGYGYTF. Written as DNA, the CDR3 is TGTGCCAGCAGCTTAGCAGGAACGGGCTATGGCTACACCTTC.